Each of the 18 T cell receptor beta chains below was sequenced from the same sample in a study of blood T cell repertoires in COVID-19. Data came from immunoSEQ multiplex PCR; TCRdb stores just in-frame clones and leaves some out. The sample holds approximately 220,000 clones, 70% to 90% seen once. Sequencing input: peripheral blood. The receptors derive from a man aged 35 to 55 with acute or convalescent COVID-19.

This chain connects TRBV7-6 to TRBJ1-1; 9 bases are shared with TRBD1. V lost 5 bases to trimming and J lost 6 bases; unmatched junction nucleotides: 10. CDR3 length: 15 residues. Per germline, CDR1 SGHVS and CDR2 FNYEAQ. The CDR3 loop reads CASSREGQGRPEAFF. In DNA, the CDR3 is TGTGCCAGCAGCCGGGAGGGACAGGGTCGGCCTGAAGCTTTCTTT.

The chain uses TRBV11-1 and TRBJ2-2, with a tentative D call TRBD2 (7 bases). The CDR3 is 14 residues long. Trimming pared 10 bases from V and 5 bases from J, leaving 17 bases between. Germline loops: CDR1 SGHAT, CDR2 FQDESV (reference sequence). CDR3 region: CATKGGRRTGELFF. CDR3 coding DNA: TGTGCCACGAAGGGGGGGCGTCGGACCGGGGAGCTGTTTTTT.

This clone turned up a few times. The chain couples TRBV5-5 to TRBJ1-4; 8 positions agree with TRBD1. The length of the CDR3 is 15 residues. Trimming cost V 4 bases and J 2 bases; bases outside gene matches: 4. CDR1 is SGHKS and CDR2 is YYEKEE in the germline V gene (reference sequence). The DNA of the CDR3 is TGTGCCAGCAGCAGACAGGGGAGCACTAATGAAAAACTGTTTTTT. Protein: CASSRQGSTNEKLFF.

This chain connects TRBV2 to TRBJ1-5; D might be TRBD1 (6 bases). This CDR3 has 13 amino acids. The V gene lost 8 bases and the J gene lost 4 bases, with 12 bases spanning the gap. Germline lookup yields CDR1 SNHLY and CDR2 FYNNEI. The CDR3 sequence is CASEQGRNQPQHF. The CDR3 DNA is TGTGCCAGCGAACAGGGCCGAAATCAGCCCCAGCATTTT.

This clone was observed once. The V and J genes are TRBV5-5 and TRBJ2-5; D may be TRBD1 (6 bases). V dropped 4 bases and J dropped 1 base, with 14 bases sitting between them. This CDR3 is built from 15 residues. Germline V gene lookup returns CDR1 SGHKS and CDR2 YYEKEE (reference sequence). The CDR3 DNA follows: TGTGCCAGCAGCGAAAGCAGGGGCAGCCAAGAGACCCAGTACTTC. Amino acids: CASSESRGSQETQYF.

The chain carries TRBV18 and TRBJ1-1; D not resolved. Trimming pared 0 bases from V and 1 base from J, leaving 6 bases between. The germline gives CDR1 KGHSH, CDR2 LQKENI. The CDR3 length is 14 residues. CDR3 bases: TGTGCCAGCTCACCACCAAACGGGAACACTGAAGCTTTCTTT. Translation: CASSPPNGNTEAFF.

The chain uses TRBV6-1 and TRBJ1-1; D perhaps matches TRBD1 (5 bases). CDR1 and CDR2 from the germline V gene are MNHNS and SASEGT. CDR3 length equals 14 residues. V shed 1 base and J shed 4 bases, with 10 bases lying between them. CDR3 residues: CASSEGGSPTEAFF. The DNA for the CDR3 is TGTGCCAGCAGTGAAGGGGGCAGCCCCACTGAAGCTTTCTTT.

This clone has just a few counts. The rearrangement links TRBV4-1 to TRBJ2-7; 7 bases are shared with TRBD1. Germline CDR1 and CDR2: MGHRA and YSYEKL. The CDR3 loop spans 15 amino acids. V lost 5 bases, J lost 0 bases, and 7 bases stayed unmatched. The CDR3 is CASSFDRAPSYEQYF. CDR3 bases: TGCGCCAGCAGCTTCGACAGGGCCCCCTCCTACGAGCAGTACTTC.

The rearrangement joins TRBV5-4 to TRBJ1-2, with TRBD1 identical over 7 bases. Trimming removed 1 base from V and 3 bases from J; junction bases left unmatched: 9. Germline CDR1 and CDR2: SGHNT and YYREEE (reference sequence). The CDR3 has 16 residues. The CDR3 DNA sequence: TGTGCCAGCAGCTTGCCGTATACAGGGGCCCACTATGGCTACACCTTC. The encoded protein is CASSLPYTGAHYGYTF.

This clone was recorded once. The CDR3 DNA is TGTGCCAGCAGTTACCAGGACAGGGGGCAAGAGACCCAGTACTTC. It yields the protein CASSYQDRGQETQYF. V usage is TRBV6-5 and J usage is TRBJ2-5; TRBD1 matches 10 bases. Germline V gives CDR1 MNHEY, CDR2 SVGAGI. Germline trimming cut 2 bases from V and 2 bases from J; bases unmatched to any gene: 2. The CDR3 extends over 15 amino acids.

This chain joins TRBV5-1 and TRBJ2-2; 10 nucleotides line up with TRBD1. The length of the CDR3 is 14 residues. Germline values: CDR1 SGHRS, CDR2 YFSETQ. Germline trimming cut 3 bases from V and 5 bases from J; bases unmatched to any gene: 1. The CDR3 loop is CASSSDRGTGELFF. The CDR3 DNA is TGCGCCAGCAGCTCGGACAGGGGGACCGGGGAGCTGTTTTTT.

CDR3 DNA sequence: TGTGCCAGCAGCTCATACGAGGACAGGGAGGTCTACGAGCAGTACTTC. It codes for CASSSYEDREVYEQYF. The V gene is TRBV5-5, the J gene TRBJ2-7; 8 nucleotides match TRBD1. Germline CDR1 reads SGHKS; CDR2 reads YYEKEE (reference sequence). CDR3 length equals 16 residues. V dropped 3 bases and J dropped 3; count of bases not matched to a gene: 11.

The chain has TRBV7-3 and TRBJ2-3, with D tentatively TRBD1 (5 bases). CDR1 is SGHTA, CDR2 FQGTGA, per germline. The V end was cut by 5 bases, the J end by 3 bases, with 9 bases between. This CDR3 has 13 amino acids. CDR3 nucleotides: TGTGCCAGCAGCGCCCAGGGAACAGATACGCAGTATTTT. This gives the protein CASSAQGTDTQYF.

This clone was counted a single time. The rearrangement joins TRBV2 to TRBJ2-5, with 12 bases aligning to TRBD2. The CDR3 extends over 16 amino acids. V lost 2 bases, J lost 3 bases, and 4 bases stayed unmatched. Per the germline V gene, CDR1 is SNHLY and CDR2 is FYNNEI. The CDR3 reads CASSEWASGGEETQYF. The CDR3 bases are TGTGCCAGCAGTGAATGGGCTAGCGGGGGGGAAGAGACCCAGTACTTC.

In the case of this clone: A read error may produce the germline difference seen at one junction end. The rearrangement joins TRBV7-7 to TRBJ2-3; the match to TRBD1 covers 8 bases. The CDR3 runs 16 residues. Germline V gives CDR1 SSHAT, CDR2 FNYEAQ (reference sequence). CDR3 nucleotides: TGTGCTAGCAGCTTAGGACCGGGACAGGACACAGATACGCAGTATTTT. It translates to CASSLGPGQDTDTQYF.

V and J are TRBV7-9 and TRBJ2-7; D might be TRBD1 (6 bases). The V end was cut by 5 bases, the J end by 0 bases, with 17 bases between. The V gene's germline CDR1 is SEHNR and CDR2 FQNEAQ (reference sequence). This CDR3 is 16 amino acids long. Written as DNA, the CDR3 is TGTGCCAGCAGCCATCGCCGGGACACCAGCTCCTACGAGCAGTACTTC. It translates to CASSHRRDTSSYEQYF.

The chain couples TRBV6-5 to TRBJ2-7; 10 bases match TRBD1. From germline, CDR1 is MNHEY and CDR2 SVGAGI. The CDR3 runs to 14 residues. The trim removed 5 bases at V and 4 bases at J, leaving 5 bases unmatched. In DNA form, the CDR3 reads TGTGCCAGCAGTCAGACAGGGGGCCTTTACGAGCAGTACTTC. It specifies CASSQTGGLYEQYF.

The chain uses TRBV28 and TRBJ2-6; 7 nucleotides line up with TRBD1. With V trimmed by 5 bases and J by 2 bases, 3 bases remained unmatched. The germline V gene encodes CDR1 MDHEN and CDR2 SYDVKM. The CDR3 length is 15 residues. In nucleotides, the CDR3 is TGTGCCAGCAGTAAAGGGGGCCCTGGGGCCAACGTCCTGACTTTC. It encodes CASSKGGPGANVLTF.